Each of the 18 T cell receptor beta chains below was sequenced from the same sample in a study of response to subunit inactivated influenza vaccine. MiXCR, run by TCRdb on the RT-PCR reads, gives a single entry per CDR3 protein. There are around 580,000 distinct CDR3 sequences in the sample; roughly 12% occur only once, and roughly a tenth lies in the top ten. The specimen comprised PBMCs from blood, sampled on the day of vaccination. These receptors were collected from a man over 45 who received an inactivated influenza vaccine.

CDR3 sequence reads: CSVEAGVGTQYF. The CDR3 DNA is TGCAGCGTTGAGGCAGGGGTTGGGACCCAGTACTTC. The genes are TRBV29-1 and TRBJ2-5, with D possibly being TRBD1 (6 bases). Germline V gene lookup returns CDR1 SQVTM and CDR2 ANQGSEA. The CDR3 spans 12 residues. V dropped 3 bases and J dropped 7 bases, with 12 bases sitting between them.

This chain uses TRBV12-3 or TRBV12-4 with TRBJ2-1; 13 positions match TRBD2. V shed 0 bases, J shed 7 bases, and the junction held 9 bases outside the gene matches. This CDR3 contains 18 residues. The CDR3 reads CASSLARGLAGSYNEQFF. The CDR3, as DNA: TGTGCCAGCAGTTTAGCTCGGGGACTAGCGGGAAGTTATAATGAGCAGTTCTTC.

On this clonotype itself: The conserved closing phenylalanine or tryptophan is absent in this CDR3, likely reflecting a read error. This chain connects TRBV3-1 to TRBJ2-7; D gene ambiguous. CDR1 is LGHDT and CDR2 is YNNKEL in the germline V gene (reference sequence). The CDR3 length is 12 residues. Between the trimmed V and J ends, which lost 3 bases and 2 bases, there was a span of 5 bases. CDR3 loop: CASSQFAYEQYL. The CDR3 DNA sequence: TGTGCCAGCAGCCAGTTTGCCTACGAGCAGTACCTC.

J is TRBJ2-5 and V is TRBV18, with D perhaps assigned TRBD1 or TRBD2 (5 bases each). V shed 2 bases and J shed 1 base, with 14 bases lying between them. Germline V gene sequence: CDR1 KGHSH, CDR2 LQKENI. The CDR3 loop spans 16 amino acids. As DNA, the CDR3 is TGTGCCAGCTCACCATTCGGGACCGGGCCCCAAGAGACCCAGTACTTC. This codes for CASSPFGTGPQETQYF.

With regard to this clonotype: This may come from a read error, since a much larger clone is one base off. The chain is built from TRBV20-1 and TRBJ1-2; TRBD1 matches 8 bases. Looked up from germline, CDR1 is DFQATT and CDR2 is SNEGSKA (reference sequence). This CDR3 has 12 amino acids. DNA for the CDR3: TGCAGAGCTAGTCAGGGGGCAAGTGGCTACACCTTC. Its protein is CRASQGASGYTF.

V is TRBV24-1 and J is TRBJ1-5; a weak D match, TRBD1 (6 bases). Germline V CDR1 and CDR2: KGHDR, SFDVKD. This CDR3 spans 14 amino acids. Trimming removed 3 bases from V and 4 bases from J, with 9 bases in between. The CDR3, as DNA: TGTGCCACCAGTGATGGGACATGGAATCAGCCCCAGCATTTT. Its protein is CATSDGTWNQPQHF.

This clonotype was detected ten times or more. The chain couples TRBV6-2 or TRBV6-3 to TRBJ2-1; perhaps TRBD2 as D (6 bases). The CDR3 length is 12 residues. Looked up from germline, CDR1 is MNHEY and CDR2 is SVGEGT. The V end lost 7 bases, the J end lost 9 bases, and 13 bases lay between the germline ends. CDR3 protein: CASTVGLSEQFF. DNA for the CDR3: TGTGCCAGCACTGTGGGACTTTCTGAGCAGTTCTTC.

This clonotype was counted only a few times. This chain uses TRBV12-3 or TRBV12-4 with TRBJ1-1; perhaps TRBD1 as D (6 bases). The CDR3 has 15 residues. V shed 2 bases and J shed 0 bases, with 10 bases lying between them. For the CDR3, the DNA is TGTGCCAGCAGTTTACAAGGGACACTGAACACTGAAGCTTTCTTT. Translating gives CASSLQGTLNTEAFF.

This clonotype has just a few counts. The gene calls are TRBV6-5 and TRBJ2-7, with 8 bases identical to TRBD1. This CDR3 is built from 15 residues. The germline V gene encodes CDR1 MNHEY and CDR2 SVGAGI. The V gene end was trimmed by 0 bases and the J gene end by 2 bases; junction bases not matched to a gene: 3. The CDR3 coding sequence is TGTGCCAGCAGTTACTCGAGCAGGGGGCCCTACGAGCAGTACTTC. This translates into CASSYSSRGPYEQYF.

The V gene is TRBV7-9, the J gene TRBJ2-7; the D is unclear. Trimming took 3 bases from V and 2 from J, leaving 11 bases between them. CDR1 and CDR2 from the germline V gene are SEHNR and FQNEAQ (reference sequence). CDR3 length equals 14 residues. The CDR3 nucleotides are TGTGCCAGCAGCTTTCACGAGGTCGCCTACGAGCAGTACTTC. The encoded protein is CASSFHEVAYEQYF. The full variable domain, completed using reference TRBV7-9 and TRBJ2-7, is DTGVSQNPRHKITKRGQNVTFRCDPISEHNRLYWYRQTLGQGPEFLTYFQNEAQLEKSRLLSDRFSAERPKGSFSTLEIQRTEQGDSAMYLCASSFHEVAYEQYFGPGTRLTVT.

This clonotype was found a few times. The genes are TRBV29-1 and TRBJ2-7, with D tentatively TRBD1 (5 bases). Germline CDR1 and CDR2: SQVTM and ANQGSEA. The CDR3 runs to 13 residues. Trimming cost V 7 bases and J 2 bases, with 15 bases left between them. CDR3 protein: CSAIRQSTYEQYF. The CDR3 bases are TGCAGCGCTATAAGACAGTCCACCTACGAGCAGTACTTC.

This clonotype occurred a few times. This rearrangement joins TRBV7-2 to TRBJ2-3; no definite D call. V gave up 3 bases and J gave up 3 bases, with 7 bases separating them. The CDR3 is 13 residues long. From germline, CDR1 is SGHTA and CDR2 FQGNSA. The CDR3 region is CASSFRKTDTQYF. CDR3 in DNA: TGTGCCAGCAGCTTCAGGAAAACAGATACGCAGTATTTT.

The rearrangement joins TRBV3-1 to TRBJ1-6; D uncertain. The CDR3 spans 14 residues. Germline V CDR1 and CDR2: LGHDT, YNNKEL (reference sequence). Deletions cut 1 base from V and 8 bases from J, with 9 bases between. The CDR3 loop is CASSQARGYSPLHF. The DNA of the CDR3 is TGTGCCAGCAGCCAAGCGCGAGGTTATTCACCCCTCCACTTT.

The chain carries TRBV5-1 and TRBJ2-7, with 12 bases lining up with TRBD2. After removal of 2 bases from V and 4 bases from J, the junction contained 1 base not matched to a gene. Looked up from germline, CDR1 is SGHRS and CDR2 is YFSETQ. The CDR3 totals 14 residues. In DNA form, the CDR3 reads TGCGCCAGCAGCTTCCTAGCGGGAGGGTACGAGCAGTACTTC. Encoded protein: CASSFLAGGYEQYF.

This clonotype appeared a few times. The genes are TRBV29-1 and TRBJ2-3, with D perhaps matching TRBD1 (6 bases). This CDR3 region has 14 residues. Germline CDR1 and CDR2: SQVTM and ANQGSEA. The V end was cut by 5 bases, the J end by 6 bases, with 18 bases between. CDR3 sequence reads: CSVPPGPGGDTQYF. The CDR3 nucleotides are TGCAGCGTTCCTCCGGGGCCTGGGGGCGATACGCAGTATTTT.

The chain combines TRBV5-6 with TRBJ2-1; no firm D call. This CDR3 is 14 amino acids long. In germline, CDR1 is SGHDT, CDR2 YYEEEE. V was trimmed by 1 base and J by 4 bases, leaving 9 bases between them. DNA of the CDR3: TGTGCCAGCAGCTTGCTCAGAGGATACAATGAGCAGTTCTTC. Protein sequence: CASSLLRGYNEQFF.

CDR3 DNA: TGTGCCAGCAGCTTAGGCCCCCCGGGCTCATCCACCTACGAGCAGTACTTC. Translated, it gives CASSLGPPGSSTYEQYF. The chain joins TRBV7-9 to TRBJ2-7; D gene unclear. Germline V gene sequence: CDR1 SEHNR, CDR2 FQNEAQ (reference sequence). This CDR3 comprises 17 residues. V lost 1 base and J 2 bases, leaving 18 bases between the germline ends.

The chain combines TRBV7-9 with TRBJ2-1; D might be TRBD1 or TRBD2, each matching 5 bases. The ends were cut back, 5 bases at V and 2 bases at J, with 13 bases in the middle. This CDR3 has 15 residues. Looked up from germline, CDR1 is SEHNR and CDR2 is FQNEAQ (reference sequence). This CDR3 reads CASSVRDPPYNEQFF. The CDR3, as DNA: TGTGCCAGCAGCGTCCGGGACCCCCCCTACAATGAGCAGTTCTTC.